The T cell receptor beta chain under discussion was sequenced for a study of T cells in women clearing cervical HPV infection. Study as a whole: Controls were women whose single incident HPV16 infection cleared within 12 months without precancer or cancer. Controls gave blood once infection was undetectable; cases at lesion identification. Study conclusions and caveats: It is unknown whether associations predate infection; no effector/memory or HPV-specific sorting.

Note on this clone: Its antigen is not known. The read comes to an end 3 residues before the CDR3 does, leaving the germline J gene to fill in the end.

Germline CDR1 is LNHDA and CDR2 is SQIVND (reference sequence). The CDR3 covers 16 residues. V gave up 1 base and J gave up 7 bases; unmatched junction bases: 9. Average input was around 1,200 ng genomic DNA for immunoSEQ TCR beta CDR3 amplification. Profiling relied on immunoSEQ multiplex PCR, and the TCRdb table lists in-frame clones only, not all of them. This sample's clone table lists tens of thousands of clones. The rearrangement joins TRBV19 to TRBJ1-5; 8 nucleotides align to TRBD1. This clonotype was sampled from a woman between 18 and 75 years old with a cervical HPV16 infection that either progressed to CIN3+ or cleared (not recorded which). The sample taken for sequencing was blood buffy coat. Incomplete CDR3 DNA: TGTGCCAGTAGTATAGGCCCGGACAGGGCGACACAGCCC. This codes for CASSIGPDRATQP. The entire CDR3 is CASSIGPDRATQPQHF.